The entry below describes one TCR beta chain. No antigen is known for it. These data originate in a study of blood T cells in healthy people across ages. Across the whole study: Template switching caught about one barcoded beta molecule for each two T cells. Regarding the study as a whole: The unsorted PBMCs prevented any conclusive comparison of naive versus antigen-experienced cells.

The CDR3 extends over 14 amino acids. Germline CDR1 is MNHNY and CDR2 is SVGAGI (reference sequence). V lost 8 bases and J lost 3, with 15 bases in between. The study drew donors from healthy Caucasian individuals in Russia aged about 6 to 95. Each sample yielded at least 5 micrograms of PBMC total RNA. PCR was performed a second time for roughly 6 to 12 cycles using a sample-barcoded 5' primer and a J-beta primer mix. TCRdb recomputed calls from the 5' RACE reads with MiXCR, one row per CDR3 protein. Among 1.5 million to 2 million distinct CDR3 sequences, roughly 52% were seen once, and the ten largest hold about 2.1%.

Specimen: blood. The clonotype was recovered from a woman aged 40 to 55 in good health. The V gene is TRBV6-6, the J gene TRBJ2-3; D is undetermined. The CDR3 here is CASYVGFTTDTQYF. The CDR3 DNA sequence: TGTGCCAGCTATGTAGGCTTTACTACAGATACGCAGTATTTT.